This T cell receptor beta chain was identified during a study of regulatory T cells in long-lasting Graves disease (dated by TCRdb to the early 2020s). Looking at the study overall: In the newly diagnosed Graves' disease group, patients had been taking antithyroid drugs for less than 3 months. A total of roughly 35 samples underwent TCR sequencing: about 13 from persistent and some 20 from newly diagnosed Graves' disease patients. The study was conducted in China and was registered as a clinical trial. Peripheral blood TCR sequencing and RNA sequencing compared persistent Graves' disease patients with newly diagnosed Graves' disease patients. Points the paper makes about the study in general: Patients with persistent disease shared more public clonotypes (approximately 2,500) than newly diagnosed patients did (around 1,000). TRBV28, TRBJ1-2 and TRBJ2-5 were preferentially used in persistent disease, while TRBV20-1 and TRBJ2-1 were favored in newly diagnosed disease. Lower TCR Shannon entropy and fewer highly expanded clones were observed in persistent Graves' disease patients than in newly diagnosed patients, which suggested clonal expansion. Sequencing and analysis were limited to the TCR beta chain. Because the primary lesion, thyroid tissue, could not be accessed, the study looked at peripheral blood alone. As a limitation, the authors acknowledged that the small sample size may reduce accuracy.

There are a few counts of this clonotype. Its antigen remains undetermined. Base-call qualities are not available, and no considerably larger clone is one nucleotide away. Reading the label with the study, this specimen's time point is: newly diagnosed GD, antithyroid drugs for less than 3 months. For both TCR sequencing and RNA sequencing, RNA was extracted from PBMCs using TRIzol. The diagnosis of Graves' disease was made according to American Thyroid Association guidelines. Patients for the study were recruited at an endocrinology department in Xi'an, China. From each patient, approximately 9.9 milliliters of peripheral blood was collected into an EDTA anticoagulant tube. PBMCs were isolated by Ficoll Paque Plus density gradient separation without further T cell sorting. An Agilent 2100 Bioanalyzer and agarose gel were used to check RNA quality, and a NanoDrop 2000 was used to measure RNA concentration.

Libraries were constructed by multiplex PCR. For sequencing, an Illumina HiSeq 4000 was employed. CDR3 regions were amplified by Arm-PCR with iRepertoire HTBI primers to construct TCR beta libraries. PCR products were gel purified before sequencing. For the original study's pipeline: A total of some 65 TRBV and 14 TRBJ segments were identified across samples and were used for gene usage analysis of CDR3 amino acid clonotypes. COPE and FqMerger were used to merge filtered high-quality paired reads into contigs. BLAST was used to align contigs to the IMGT TRBV, TRBD and TRBJ reference genes, and CDR3 was defined following IMGT. Highly expanded clones were defined as clonotypes with a frequency above 0.1%. Repertoire diversity was measured by Shannon entropy, and V-J evenness by the Gini coefficient. A clonotype found in more than one individual was treated as public. TCRdb reanalyzed the raw reads on its own, using fastp at Q25 for trimming and MiXCR for clone calling, and kept in-frame beta chains. A single entry per CDR3 protein holds the most common genes and DNA from its merged rows. Clone size and V and J calls follow TCRdb, not the original study. This sample gives hundreds of thousands of distinct CDR3 sequences in total; less than 20% of them show up just once. The ten largest clones add up to approximately 22% of the sample.

Taken from cysteine to phenylalanine, the CDR3 has 16 residues. The retained sequence is limited to the CDR3, 48 bases, with the frame set at the first base. Trimming accounts for 0 bases at V and 4 bases at J, while the number of junction bases matched to no gene is 6. The CDR1 and CDR2 encoded by the germline V gene (reference sequence) are LGHDT and YNNKEL. The TCR sequence derives from a female donor with Graves disease. The chain couples TRBV3-1 to TRBJ2-3; the junction holds 8 bases that match TRBD2. The sample consisted of peripheral blood mononuclear cells (PBMCs), taken at new diagnosis, from a patient treated with antithyroid drugs. The CDR3 protein is CASSQDPPGGADTQYF. In nucleotides, the sequence is TGTGCCAGCAGCCAAGATCCCCCGGGAGGGGCAGATACGCAGTATTTT.